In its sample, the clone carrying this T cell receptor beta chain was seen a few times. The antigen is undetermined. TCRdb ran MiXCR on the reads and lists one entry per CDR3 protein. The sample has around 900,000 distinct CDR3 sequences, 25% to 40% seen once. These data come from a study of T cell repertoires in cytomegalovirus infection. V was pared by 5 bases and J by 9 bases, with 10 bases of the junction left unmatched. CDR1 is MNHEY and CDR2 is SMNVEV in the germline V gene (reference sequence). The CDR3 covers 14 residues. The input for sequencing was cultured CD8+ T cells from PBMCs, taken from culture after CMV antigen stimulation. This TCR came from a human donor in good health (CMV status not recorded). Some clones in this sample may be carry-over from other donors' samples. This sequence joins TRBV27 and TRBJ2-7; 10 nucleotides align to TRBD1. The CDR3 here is CASSTNRDRGPQYF. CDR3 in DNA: TGTGCCAGCAGTACAAACCGGGACAGGGGTCCGCAGTACTTC.